This passage covers 30 T cell receptor beta chains from one sample sequenced in a study of blood T cell repertoires in COVID-19. Method: immunoSEQ multiplex PCR; TCRdb's copy keeps in-frame clones and lacks some. The repertoire consists of some 200,000 clones, with around four fifths occurring once and the leading ten covering 0.9% to 0.95%. The sequencing sample was made of peripheral blood. Receptor source: a man aged 60 to 69 with COVID-19, enrolled during active disease.

The chain recombines TRBV5-1 with TRBJ2-7; possible D gene TRBD1, 5 bases. With 4 bases removed from V and 6 bases from J, the gap between germline ends came to 17 bases. The V gene's germline CDR1 is SGHRS and CDR2 YFSETQ. This CDR3 has 14 residues. CDR3 sequence: CASSVNRPPLEQYF. CDR3 bases: TGCGCCAGCAGCGTAAACAGGCCACCCCTCGAGCAGTACTTC.

V and J are TRBV10-1 and TRBJ1-1; TRBD1 is a possible D gene (5 bases). The CDR3 has 13 amino acids. CDR1 is WNHNN, CDR2 SYGVQD, per germline (reference sequence). The V end lost 6 bases, the J end lost 5 bases, and 13 bases lay between the germline ends. CDR3 sequence (DNA): TGCGCCAGCAGCCGGGAGGGGTGGACTGAAGCTTTCTTT. This encodes CASSREGWTEAFF.

The chain links TRBV7-3 to TRBJ2-1, with 8 bases fitting TRBD1. Germline V gene data show CDR1 as SGHTA and CDR2 as FQGTGA. V shed 5 bases, J shed 9 bases, and the junction held 9 bases outside the gene matches. The CDR3 length is 14 residues. The chain's CDR3 is CASSNGQGSSEQFF. The CDR3 nucleotides read TGTGCCAGCAGCAACGGACAGGGTAGTAGTGAGCAGTTCTTC.

This chain joins TRBV6-5 and TRBJ1-5, with TRBD1 matching 10 bases. V dropped 2 bases and J dropped 8; count of bases not matched to a gene: 3. Germline V gene sequence: CDR1 MNHEY, CDR2 SVGAGI. This CDR3 has 14 amino acids. DNA of the CDR3: TGTGCCAGCAGTTACCGGGACAGGGGAGAGCCCCAGCATTTT. Translated: CASSYRDRGEPQHF.

CDR3: CASSTWGGKDGYTF. The CDR3 nucleotides are TGTGCCAGCAGTACTTGGGGGGGAAAGGATGGCTACACCTTC. The rearrangement joins TRBV6-2 or TRBV6-3 to TRBJ1-2, with TRBD1 as a possible D gene (5 bases). CDR1 and CDR2 from the germline V gene are MNHEY and SVGEGT. V lost 5 bases and J 6 bases, leaving 16 bases between the germline ends. This CDR3 has 14 residues.

The rearrangement uses TRBV2 and TRBJ1-6; TRBD1 matches 8 bases. In germline, CDR1 is SNHLY, CDR2 FYNNEI. Trimming cost V 4 bases and J 7 bases; bases outside gene matches: 6. CDR3 length: 15 residues. The CDR3: CASSVDRGGNSPLHF. CDR3 bases: TGTGCCAGCAGTGTCGACAGGGGAGGAAATTCACCCCTCCACTTT.

The gene calls are TRBV18 and TRBJ1-2; no reliable D call. The CDR3 contains 13 residues. Trimming shortened V by 6 bases and J by 6 bases, and 14 bases separated the two germline ends. The germline CDR1 and CDR2 sequences are KGHSH and LQKENI. The CDR3 coding sequence is TGTGCCAGCTCCCCCGACATGGTCAATGGCTACACCTTC. It is translated as CASSPDMVNGYTF. Full variable domain (missing parts from reference TRBV18 and TRBJ1-2): NAGVMQNPRHLVRRRGQEARLRCSPMKGHSHVYWYRQLPEEGLKFMVYLQKENIIDESGMPKERFSAEFPKEGPSILRIQQVVRGDSAAYFCASSPDMVNGYTFGSGTRLTVV.

This chain uses TRBV15 with TRBJ1-1, with D perhaps TRBD1 (5 bases). V lost 1 base, J lost 5 bases, and 8 bases lay in between. CDR3 length: 13 amino acids. Germline V gives CDR1 LNHNV, CDR2 YYDKDF (reference sequence). As DNA, the CDR3 is TGTGCCACCAGCAGAGCTGGGGGGACTGAAGCTTTCTTT. As protein: CATSRAGGTEAFF.

The chain combines TRBV19 with TRBJ1-2; D call uncertain. Trimming shortened V by 5 bases and J by 4 bases, and 11 bases separated the two germline ends. CDR1 LNHDA and CDR2 SQIVND come from the germline V gene (reference sequence). The CDR3 is 13 amino acids. The CDR3 DNA follows: TGTGCCAGTAGTGGTGAGGGCCGCTATGGCTACACCTTC. As protein: CASSGEGRYGYTF.

J is TRBJ1-3 and V is TRBV11-2; D call uncertain. Trimming pared 3 bases from V and 2 bases from J, leaving 11 bases between. The CDR3 sequence is 15 residues long. CDR1 is SGHAT, CDR2 FQNNGV, per germline. The CDR3: CASSFSEGPGNTIYF. The CDR3 DNA sequence: TGTGCCAGCAGCTTTAGCGAGGGTCCTGGAAACACCATATATTTT.

The CDR3 loop is CASSSGRGKETQYF. CDR3 coding DNA: TGTGCCAGTAGTAGCGGGAGGGGGAAAGAGACCCAGTACTTC. This rearrangement joins TRBV19 to TRBJ2-5, with TRBD2 matching over 9 bases. J lost 3 bases, V lost 4 bases, and 3 bases had no gene match. Germline CDR1 LNHDA, CDR2 SQIVND (reference sequence). The CDR3 sequence is 14 residues long.

The V call is TRBV28, the J call TRBJ1-1, with TRBD1 matching 8 bases. The germline V gene encodes CDR1 MDHEN and CDR2 SYDVKM. This CDR3 spans 13 amino acids. V trimming: 6 bases; J trimming: 6 bases; junction bases outside the gene matches: 6. CDR3 loop: CASRRQGSAEAFF. CDR3 nucleotides: TGTGCCAGCAGGAGACAGGGGAGCGCTGAAGCTTTCTTT.

This rearrangement joins TRBV6-2 or TRBV6-3 to TRBJ1-5, with TRBD1 matching over 10 bases. From germline, CDR1 is MNHEY and CDR2 SVGEGT. Trimming at V came to 6 bases and at J to 4 bases, leaving 3 bases not matched to a gene. This CDR3 contains 14 residues. The CDR3 protein is CASSRDRGNQPQHF. As DNA, the CDR3 is TGTGCCAGCAGCCGGGACAGGGGTAATCAGCCCCAGCATTTT.

The table lists this clone with a count of one. V gene TRBV7-7 combines with J gene TRBJ2-1; TRBD2 is a possible D gene (5 bases). The V gene's germline CDR1 is SSHAT and CDR2 FNYEAQ (reference sequence). V was shortened by 3 bases and J by 9 bases, with 9 bases between the two germline ends. The CDR3 spans 12 residues. The CDR3 DNA reads TGTGCCAGCAGCTTTGGTCGGGGTGAGCAGTTCTTC. Translation gives CASSFGRGEQFF. Looking up the rest from reference TRBV7-7 and TRBJ2-1 gives the full variable domain: GAGVSQSPRYKVTKRGQDVTLRCDPISSHATLYWYQQALGQGPEFLTYFNYEAQPDKSGLPSDRFSAERPEGSISTLTIQRTEQRDSAMYRCASSFGRGEQFFGPGTRLTVL.

This chain links TRBV14 with TRBJ1-1; no reliable D call. The CDR3 contains 14 residues. The germline V gene encodes CDR1 SGHDN and CDR2 FVKESK. V was cut by 5 bases and J by 4 bases, with 14 bases left in between. The CDR3, as DNA: TGTGCCAGCAGCTACCGCGCAGAGGGCACTGAAGCTTTCTTT. Translation gives CASSYRAEGTEAFF.

The chain couples TRBV5-4 to TRBJ2-1; 11 bases map to TRBD2. Germline V gene data show CDR1 as SGHNT and CDR2 as YYREEE (reference sequence). The length of the CDR3 is 15 residues. The J segment lost 4 bases and the V segment lost 3 bases, leaving 3 bases of the junction unmatched. The CDR3 DNA sequence: TGTGCCAGCAGCTCGGGACTAGCGGTGTACAATGAGCAGTTCTTC. This translates into CASSSGLAVYNEQFF. Full variable domain (outside the CDR3, taken from reference TRBV5-4 and TRBJ2-1): ETGVTQSPTHLIKTRGQQVTLRCSSQSGHNTVSWYQQALGQGPQFIFQYYREEENGRGNFPPRFSGLQFPNYSSELNVNALELDDSALYLCASSSGLAVYNEQFFGPGTRLTVL.

The chain carries TRBV14 and TRBJ1-1; D is unresolved. The V gene lost 0 bases and the J gene lost 2 bases, with 7 bases spanning the gap. The CDR3 has 14 amino acids. Germline V CDR1 and CDR2: SGHDN, FVKESK. CDR3 nucleotides: TGTGCCAGCAGCCAAGAAACTACAAACACTGAAGCTTTCTTT. Translating gives CASSQETTNTEAFF.

The chain carries TRBV3-1 (or the pseudogene TRBV3-2) and TRBJ1-4; D possibly corresponds to TRBD1 (6 bases). This CDR3 comprises 15 residues. Trimming stripped 4 bases from V and 1 base from J, with 10 bases between. Germline CDR1 and CDR2: LGHDT and YNNKEL (reference sequence). CDR3 DNA: TGTGCCAGCAGCCGAGGGGGGGAAACTAATGAAAAACTGTTTTTT. This sequence encodes CASSRGGETNEKLFF.

This chain joins TRBV10-1 and TRBJ1-2; TRBD1 is a possible D gene (5 bases). Trimming stripped 2 bases from V and 8 bases from J, with 15 bases between. Germline CDR1 reads WNHNN; CDR2 reads SYGVQD (reference sequence). This CDR3 spans 14 amino acids. CDR3 amino acids: CASSEGSRGDGYTF. As DNA, the CDR3 is TGCGCCAGCAGTGAGGGGTCGCGGGGGGACGGCTACACCTTC.

The chain has TRBV27 and TRBJ1-4, with D hard to call. The CDR3 consists of 14 residues. V lost 10 bases and J 8 bases, leaving 20 bases between the germline ends. Germline CDR1 is MNHEY and CDR2 is SMNVEV (reference sequence). The chain's CDR3 is CATRQTPSGEKLFF. Here the CDR3 DNA reads TGTGCCACCAGACAAACCCCGTCCGGGGAAAAACTGTTTTTT.

V and J are TRBV5-1 and TRBJ2-2; TRBD2 matches at 13 bases. V lost 3 bases to trimming and J lost 7 bases; unmatched junction nucleotides: 6. Germline assignment: CDR1 SGHRS and CDR2 YFSETQ. CDR3 length equals 16 residues. The CDR3 nucleotides are TGCGCCAGCAGCTGGGGACTAGCGGGACTTAACGGGGAGCTGTTTTTT. It codes for CASSWGLAGLNGELFF.

The genes are TRBV11-2 and TRBJ2-7, with D maybe TRBD2 (6 bases). The V and J ends lost 5 bases and 2 bases respectively, with 13 bases between them. This CDR3 region has 14 residues. Germline CDR1 and CDR2: SGHAT and FQNNGV. The DNA of the CDR3 is TGTGCCAGCAGCGACGGGACTCCTACCTACGAGCAGTACTTC. Translation gives CASSDGTPTYEQYF.

The rearrangement links TRBV3-1 (or the pseudogene TRBV3-2) to TRBJ1-4; TRBD1 agrees at 8 bases. Germline V gene lookup returns CDR1 LGHDT and CDR2 YNNKEL (reference sequence). The CDR3 is 14 residues long. V dropped 4 bases and J dropped 4; count of bases not matched to a gene: 2. CDR3 residues: CASSPGTGNEKLFF. CDR3 nucleotide sequence: TGTGCCAGCAGCCCAGGGACAGGTAATGAAAAACTGTTTTTT.

This CDR3 is CASSLTGEGSNQPQHF. The DNA of the CDR3 is TGCGCCAGCAGCCTGACAGGGGAAGGCAGCAATCAGCCCCAGCATTTT. This chain uses TRBV5-1 with TRBJ1-5, with 8 bases that match TRBD1. The trim removed 4 bases at V and 1 base at J, leaving 7 bases unmatched. The CDR3 spans 16 residues. Per the germline V gene, CDR1 is SGHRS and CDR2 is YFSETQ.

The chain recombines TRBV29-1 with TRBJ2-1; a weak D match, TRBD1 (6 bases). The V and J ends lost 7 bases and 0 bases respectively, with 13 bases between them. The CDR3 extends over 14 amino acids. Germline CDR1 SQVTM, CDR2 ANQGSEA. CDR3 bases: TGCAGCGCCCTACAGGGAAGCTCCTACAATGAGCAGTTCTTC. Encoded protein: CSALQGSSYNEQFF.

V usage is TRBV7-8 and J usage is TRBJ1-5; TRBD1 aligns across 8 bases. The germline gives CDR1 SGHVS, CDR2 FQNEAQ. The CDR3 extends over 17 amino acids. The ends lost 5 bases at V and 6 bases at J; junction bases unmatched: 15. Here the CDR3 reads CASSQLKDRGRGQPQHF. In DNA, the CDR3 is TGTGCCAGCAGCCAACTAAAAGACAGGGGTCGAGGTCAGCCCCAGCATTTT.

The gene calls are TRBV10-3 and TRBJ1-1; a possible D gene is TRBD1 (5 bases). V lost 4 bases, J lost 1 base, and 10 bases lay in between. This CDR3 has 14 amino acids. Germline CDR1 is ENHRY and CDR2 is SYGVKD. Here the CDR3 DNA reads TGTGCCATCAGTGGGACACCCTCGAACACTGAAGCTTTCTTT. Protein product: CAISGTPSNTEAFF.

The V call is TRBV6-5, the J call TRBJ1-2, with TRBD1 as a possible D gene (5 bases). Trimming removed 6 bases at V and 0 bases at J, with 14 bases between. This CDR3 region has 15 residues. CDR1 is MNHEY and CDR2 is SVGAGI in the germline V gene. The CDR3 loop reads CASRLTGTTNYGYTF. CDR3 nucleotide sequence: TGTGCCAGCAGGTTAACAGGCACCACTAACTATGGCTACACCTTC.

The chain links TRBV5-1 to TRBJ1-2; possible D gene TRBD1, 5 bases. The germline V and J ends were trimmed by 0 bases and 8 bases, with 11 bases remaining between them. Per the germline V gene, CDR1 is SGHRS and CDR2 is YFSETQ. The CDR3 spans 13 residues. The CDR3 coding sequence is TGCGCCAGCAGCTTGGGGCAGGGTCGGGGCTACACCTTC. It translates to CASSLGQGRGYTF.

J is TRBJ2-2 and V is TRBV28, with 9 bases that match TRBD1. The CDR3 has 15 amino acids. The germline CDR1 and CDR2 sequences are MDHEN and SYDVKM. Trimming removed 11 bases from V and 3 bases from J; junction bases left unmatched: 10. The CDR3 DNA reads as TGTGCCGTACGAACAGGGGGCCGTGACACCGGGGAGCTGTTTTTT. Translating it yields CAVRTGGRDTGELFF. Full variable domain (outside the CDR3, taken from reference TRBV28 and TRBJ2-2): DVKVTQSSRYLVKRTGEKVFLECVQDMDHENMFWYRQDPGLGLRLIYFSYDVKMKEKGDIPEGYSVSREKKERFSLILESASTNQTSMYLCAVRTGGRDTGELFFGEGSRLTVL.